Sequencing of this TCR beta chain was carried out in a study of T cell changes during pregnancy in multiple sclerosis. The data were produced by immunoSEQ multiplex PCR, yet TCRdb's version contains in-frame clones alone and is incomplete. The sample records 20,000 or so clones, about nine tenths being singletons. Germline V lookup: CDR1 SNHLY, CDR2 FYNNEI. The V gene lost 4 bases and the J gene lost 13 bases, with 14 bases spanning the gap. The CDR3 totals 12 residues. The chain couples TRBV2 to TRBJ2-1, with a tentative D call TRBD1 (5 bases). This clonotype was sampled from a female donor in good health, enrolled as a control in a pregnancy study. This sample comprised CD4+ T cells from peripheral blood mononuclear cells, obtained after pregnancy. Here the CDR3 reads CASSGGRVLQFF. For the CDR3, the DNA is TGTGCCAGCAGTGGGGGCCGGGTATTACAGTTCTTC.